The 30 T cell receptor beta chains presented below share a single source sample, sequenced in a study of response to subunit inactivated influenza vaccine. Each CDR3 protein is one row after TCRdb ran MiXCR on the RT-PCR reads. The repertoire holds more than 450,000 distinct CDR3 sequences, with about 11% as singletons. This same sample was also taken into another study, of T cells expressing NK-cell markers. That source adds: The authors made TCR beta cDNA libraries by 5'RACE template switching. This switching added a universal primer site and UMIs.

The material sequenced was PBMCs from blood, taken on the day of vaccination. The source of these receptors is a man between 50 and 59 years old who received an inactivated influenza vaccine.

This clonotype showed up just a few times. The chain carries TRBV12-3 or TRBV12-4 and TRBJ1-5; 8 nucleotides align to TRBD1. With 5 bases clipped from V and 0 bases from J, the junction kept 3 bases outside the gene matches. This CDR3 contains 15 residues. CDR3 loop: CASSRTGLSNQPQHF. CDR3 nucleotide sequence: TGTGCCAGCAGTAGGACAGGGCTTAGCAATCAGCCCCAGCATTTT.

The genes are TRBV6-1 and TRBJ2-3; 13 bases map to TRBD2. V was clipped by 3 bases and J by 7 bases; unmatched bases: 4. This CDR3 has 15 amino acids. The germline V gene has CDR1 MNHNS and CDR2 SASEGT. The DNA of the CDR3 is TGTGCCAGCAGTGACGGACTAGCGGGAGCTTATACGCAGTATTTT. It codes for CASSDGLAGAYTQYF.

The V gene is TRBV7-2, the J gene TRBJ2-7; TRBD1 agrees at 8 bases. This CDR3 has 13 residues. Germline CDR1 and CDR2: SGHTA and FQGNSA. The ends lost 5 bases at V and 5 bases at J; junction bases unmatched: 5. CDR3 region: CASSTRTGNEQYF. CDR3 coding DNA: TGTGCCAGCAGCACGCGGACAGGGAACGAGCAGTACTTC.

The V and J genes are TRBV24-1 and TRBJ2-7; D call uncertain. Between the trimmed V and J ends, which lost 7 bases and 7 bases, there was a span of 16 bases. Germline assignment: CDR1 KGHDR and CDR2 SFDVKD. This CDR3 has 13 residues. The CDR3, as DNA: TGTGCCACCAGGGCCCCGGTGGTAAGGGAGCAGTACTTC. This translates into CATRAPVVREQYF.

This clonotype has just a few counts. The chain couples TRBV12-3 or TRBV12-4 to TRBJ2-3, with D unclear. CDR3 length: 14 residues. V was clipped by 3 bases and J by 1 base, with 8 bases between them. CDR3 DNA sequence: TGTGCCAGCAGTTTTACTCCTGGCACAGATACGCAGTATTTT. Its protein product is CASSFTPGTDTQYF.

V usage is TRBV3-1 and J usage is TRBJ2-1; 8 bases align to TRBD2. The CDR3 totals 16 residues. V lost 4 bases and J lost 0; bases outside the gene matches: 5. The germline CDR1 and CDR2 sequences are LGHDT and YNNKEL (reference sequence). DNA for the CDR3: TGTGCCAGCAGCCGATTAGCGGGGAGCTCCTACAATGAGCAGTTCTTC. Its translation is CASSRLAGSSYNEQFF.

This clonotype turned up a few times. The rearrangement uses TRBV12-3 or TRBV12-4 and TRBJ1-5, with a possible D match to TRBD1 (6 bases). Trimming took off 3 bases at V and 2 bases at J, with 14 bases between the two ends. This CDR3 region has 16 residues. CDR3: CASSFGGGPGNQPQHF. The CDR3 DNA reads TGTGCCAGCAGTTTCGGGGGCGGCCCTGGCAATCAGCCCCAGCATTTT.

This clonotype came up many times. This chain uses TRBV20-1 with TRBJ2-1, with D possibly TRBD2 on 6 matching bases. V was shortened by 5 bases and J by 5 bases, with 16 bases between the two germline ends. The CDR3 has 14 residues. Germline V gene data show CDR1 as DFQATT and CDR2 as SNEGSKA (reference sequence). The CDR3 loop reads CSAYRLERNNEQFF. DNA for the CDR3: TGCAGTGCTTACCGACTAGAACGGAACAATGAGCAGTTCTTC.

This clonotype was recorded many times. Here the CDR3 DNA reads TGCAGTGCTAGGTTTCAGATGAACACTGAAGCTTTCTTT. Protein: CSARFQMNTEAFF. The rearrangement uses TRBV20-1 and TRBJ1-1; unclear D gene. Germline values: CDR1 DFQATT, CDR2 SNEGSKA (reference sequence). This CDR3 is 13 amino acids long. V lost 3 bases to trimming and J lost 0 bases, with 8 bases between them.

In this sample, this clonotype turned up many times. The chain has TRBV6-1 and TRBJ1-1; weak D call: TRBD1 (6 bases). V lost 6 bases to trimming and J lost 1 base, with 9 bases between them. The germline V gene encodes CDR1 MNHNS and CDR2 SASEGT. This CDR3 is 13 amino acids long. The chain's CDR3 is CASRKGENTEAFF. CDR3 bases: TGTGCCAGCAGGAAGGGGGAGAACACTGAAGCTTTCTTT.

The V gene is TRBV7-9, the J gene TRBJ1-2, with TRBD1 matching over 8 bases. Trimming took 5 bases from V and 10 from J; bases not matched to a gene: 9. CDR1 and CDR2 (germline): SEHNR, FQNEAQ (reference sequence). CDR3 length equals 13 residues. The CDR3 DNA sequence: TGTGCCAGCAGCATCGGACAGGGTTATAACTACACCTTC. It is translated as CASSIGQGYNYTF.

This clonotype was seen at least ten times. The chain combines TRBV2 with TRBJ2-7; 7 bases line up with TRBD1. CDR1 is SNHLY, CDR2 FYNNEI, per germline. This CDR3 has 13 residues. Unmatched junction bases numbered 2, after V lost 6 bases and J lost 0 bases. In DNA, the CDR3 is TGTGCCAGCAGCTGGGACAGCTCCTACGAGCAGTACTTC. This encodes CASSWDSSYEQYF.

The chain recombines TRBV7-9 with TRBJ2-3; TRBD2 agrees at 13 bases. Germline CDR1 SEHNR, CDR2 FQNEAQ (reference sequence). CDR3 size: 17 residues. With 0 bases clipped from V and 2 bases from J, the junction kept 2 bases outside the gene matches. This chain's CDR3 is CASSLAGTSGTTDTQYF. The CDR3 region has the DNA TGTGCCAGCAGCTTAGCCGGGACTAGCGGGACCACAGATACGCAGTATTTT. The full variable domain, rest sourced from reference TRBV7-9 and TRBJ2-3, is DTGVSQNPRHKITKRGQNVTFRCDPISEHNRLYWYRQTLGQGPEFLTYFQNEAQLEKSRLLSDRFSAERPKGSFSTLEIQRTEQGDSAMYLCASSLAGTSGTTDTQYFGPGTRLTVL.

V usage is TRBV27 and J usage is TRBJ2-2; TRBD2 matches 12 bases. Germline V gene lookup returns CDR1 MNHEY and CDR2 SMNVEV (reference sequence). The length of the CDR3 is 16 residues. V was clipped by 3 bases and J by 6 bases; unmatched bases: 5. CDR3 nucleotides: TGTGCCAGCAGTTTTTTGACTAGCGGGAGCGCCGGGGAGCTGTTTTTT. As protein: CASSFLTSGSAGELFF.

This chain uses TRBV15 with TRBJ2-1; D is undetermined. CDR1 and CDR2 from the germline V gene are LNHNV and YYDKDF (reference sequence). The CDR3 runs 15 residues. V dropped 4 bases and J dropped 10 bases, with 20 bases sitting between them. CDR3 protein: CATSTGRGGYKEQFF. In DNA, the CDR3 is TGTGCCACCAGCACCGGGCGAGGCGGCTATAAAGAGCAGTTCTTC.

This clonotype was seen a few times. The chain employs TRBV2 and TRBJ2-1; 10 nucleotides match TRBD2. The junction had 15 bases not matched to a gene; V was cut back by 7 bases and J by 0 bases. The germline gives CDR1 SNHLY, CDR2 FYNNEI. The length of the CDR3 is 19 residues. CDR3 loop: CASTPILAGGPSSYNEQFF. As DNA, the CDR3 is TGTGCCAGCACTCCGATTTTAGCGGGGGGTCCCAGCTCCTACAATGAGCAGTTCTTC.

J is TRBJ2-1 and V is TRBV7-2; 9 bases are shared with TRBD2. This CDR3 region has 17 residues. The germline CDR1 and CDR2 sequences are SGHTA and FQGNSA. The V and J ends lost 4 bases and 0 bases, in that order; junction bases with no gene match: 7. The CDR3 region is CASSYNGLALSYNEQFF. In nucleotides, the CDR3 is TGTGCCAGCAGCTACAACGGACTAGCGCTCTCCTACAATGAGCAGTTCTTC.

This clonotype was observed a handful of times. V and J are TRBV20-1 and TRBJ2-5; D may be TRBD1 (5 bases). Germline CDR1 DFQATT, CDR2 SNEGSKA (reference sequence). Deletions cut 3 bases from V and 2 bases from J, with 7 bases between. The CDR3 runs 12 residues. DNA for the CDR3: TGCAGTGCTAGTGCAGGGCAAGAGACCCAGTACTTC. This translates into CSASAGQETQYF.

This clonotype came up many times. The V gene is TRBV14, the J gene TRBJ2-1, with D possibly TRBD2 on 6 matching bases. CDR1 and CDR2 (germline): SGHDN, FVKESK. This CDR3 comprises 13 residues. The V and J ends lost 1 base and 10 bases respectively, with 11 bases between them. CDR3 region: CASSQVVGGEQFF. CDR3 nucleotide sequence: TGTGCCAGCAGCCAAGTTGTGGGAGGAGAGCAGTTCTTC.

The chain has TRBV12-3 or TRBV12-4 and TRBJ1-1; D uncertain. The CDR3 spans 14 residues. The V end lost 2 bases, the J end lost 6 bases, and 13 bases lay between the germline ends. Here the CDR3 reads CASSLPGQASEAFF. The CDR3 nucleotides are TGTGCCAGCAGTTTACCTGGGCAAGCGTCTGAAGCTTTCTTT.

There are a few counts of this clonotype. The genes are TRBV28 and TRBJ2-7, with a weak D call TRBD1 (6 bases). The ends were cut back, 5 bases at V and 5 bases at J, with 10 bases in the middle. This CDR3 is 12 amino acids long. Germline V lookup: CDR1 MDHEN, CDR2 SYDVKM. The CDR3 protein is CASSPRDNEQYF. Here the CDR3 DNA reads TGTGCCAGCAGTCCCCGGGACAACGAGCAGTACTTC.

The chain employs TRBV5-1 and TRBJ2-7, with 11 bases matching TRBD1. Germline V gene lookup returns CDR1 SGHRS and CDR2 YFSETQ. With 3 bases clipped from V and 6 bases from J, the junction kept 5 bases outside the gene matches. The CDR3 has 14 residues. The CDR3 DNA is TGCGCCAGCAGCTGGACCGGGACAGGGGGCGAGCAGTACTTC. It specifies CASSWTGTGGEQYF.

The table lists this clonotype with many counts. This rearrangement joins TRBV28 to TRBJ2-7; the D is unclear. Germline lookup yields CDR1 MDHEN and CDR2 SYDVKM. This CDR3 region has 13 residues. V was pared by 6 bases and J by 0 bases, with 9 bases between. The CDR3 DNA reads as TGTGCCAGCAGCCTACCTTCCTCCTACGAGCAGTACTTC. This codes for CASSLPSSYEQYF.

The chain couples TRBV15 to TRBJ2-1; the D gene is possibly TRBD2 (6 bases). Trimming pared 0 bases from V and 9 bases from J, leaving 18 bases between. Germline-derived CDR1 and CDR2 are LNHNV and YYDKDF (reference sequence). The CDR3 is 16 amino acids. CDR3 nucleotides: TGTGCCACCAGCAGAGATCGTGTGCTAGCGAGAGGTGAGCAGTTCTTC. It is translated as CATSRDRVLARGEQFF. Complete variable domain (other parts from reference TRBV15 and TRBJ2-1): DAMVIQNPRYQVTQFGKPVTLSCSQTLNHNVMYWYQQKSSQAPKLLFHYYDKDFNNEADTPDNFQSRRPNTSFCFLDIRSPGLGDTAMYLCATSRDRVLARGEQFFGPGTRLTVL.

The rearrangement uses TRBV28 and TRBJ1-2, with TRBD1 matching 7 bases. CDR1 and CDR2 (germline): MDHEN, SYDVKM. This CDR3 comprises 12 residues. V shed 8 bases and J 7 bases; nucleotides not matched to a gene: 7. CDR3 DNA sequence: TGTGCCAGCGAAGGACAGGAACGTGGCTACACCTTC. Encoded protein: CASEGQERGYTF.

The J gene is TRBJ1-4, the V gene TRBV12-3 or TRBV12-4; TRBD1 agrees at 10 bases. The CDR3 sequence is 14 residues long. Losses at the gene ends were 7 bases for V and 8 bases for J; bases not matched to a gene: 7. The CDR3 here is CASKRQGANEKLFF. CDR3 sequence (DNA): TGTGCCAGCAAAAGACAGGGGGCGAACGAAAAACTGTTTTTT.

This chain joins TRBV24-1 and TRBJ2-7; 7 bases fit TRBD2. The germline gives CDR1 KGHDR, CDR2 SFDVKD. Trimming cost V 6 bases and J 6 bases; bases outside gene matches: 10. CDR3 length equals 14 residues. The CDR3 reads CATSRGGGLSEQYF. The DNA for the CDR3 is TGTGCCACCAGTCGCGGGGGAGGTCTATCCGAGCAGTACTTC.

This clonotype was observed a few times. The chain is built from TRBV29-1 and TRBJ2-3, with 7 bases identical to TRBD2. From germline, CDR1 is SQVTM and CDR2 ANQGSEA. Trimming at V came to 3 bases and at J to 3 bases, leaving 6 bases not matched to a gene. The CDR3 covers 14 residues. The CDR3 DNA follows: TGCAGCGTTGATGTTGCGGGGGTGACAGATACGCAGTATTTT. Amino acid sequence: CSVDVAGVTDTQYF.

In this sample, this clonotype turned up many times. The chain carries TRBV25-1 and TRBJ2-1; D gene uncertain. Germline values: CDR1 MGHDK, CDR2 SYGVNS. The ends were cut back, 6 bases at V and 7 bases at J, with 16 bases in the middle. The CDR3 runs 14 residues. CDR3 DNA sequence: TGTGCCAGCAGGCCCGACTTCCCCCTTAATGAGCAGTTCTTC. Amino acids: CASRPDFPLNEQFF.

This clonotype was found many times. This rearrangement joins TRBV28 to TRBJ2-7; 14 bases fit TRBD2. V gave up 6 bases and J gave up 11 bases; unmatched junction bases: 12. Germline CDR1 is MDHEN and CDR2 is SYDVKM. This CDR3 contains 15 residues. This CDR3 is CASSHGLAGGLREYF. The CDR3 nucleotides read TGTGCCAGCAGCCATGGACTAGCGGGAGGCCTCCGGGAGTACTTC.